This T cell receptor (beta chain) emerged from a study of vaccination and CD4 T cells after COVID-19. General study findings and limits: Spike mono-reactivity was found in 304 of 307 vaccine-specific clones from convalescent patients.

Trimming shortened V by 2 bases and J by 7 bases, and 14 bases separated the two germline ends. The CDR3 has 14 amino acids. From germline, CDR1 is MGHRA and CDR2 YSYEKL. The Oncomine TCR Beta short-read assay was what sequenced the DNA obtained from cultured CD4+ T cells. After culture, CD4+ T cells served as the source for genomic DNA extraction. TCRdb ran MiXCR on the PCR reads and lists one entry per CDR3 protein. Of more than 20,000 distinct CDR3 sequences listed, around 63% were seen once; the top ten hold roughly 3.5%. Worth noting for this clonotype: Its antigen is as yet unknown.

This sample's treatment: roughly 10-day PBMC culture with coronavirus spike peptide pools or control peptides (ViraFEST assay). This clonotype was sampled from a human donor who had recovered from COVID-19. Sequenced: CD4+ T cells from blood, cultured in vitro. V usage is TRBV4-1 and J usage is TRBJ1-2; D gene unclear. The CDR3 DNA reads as TGCGCCAGCAGCCAACCGGCCTTTTCTGGTGGCTACACCTTC. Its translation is CASSQPAFSGGYTF.